This TCR beta chain was identified in a study of shared clonotypes between healthy human individuals. The V and J ends lost 6 bases and 5 bases respectively, with 16 bases between them. Germline V lookup: CDR1 LGHNA, CDR2 YSLEER. The CDR3 is made up of 14 amino acids. Using approximately 200 ng DNA, some 30,000 T cell genomes, the sorted-subset replicate PCRs were run. Repertoires were generated with immunoSEQ multiplex PCR, while TCRdb's copy carries only in-frame clones and drops some. The sample lists around 79,000 clones; about 64% were seen once. This sequence was found in a man aged 25 to 45 in good health. V usage is TRBV4-3 and J usage is TRBJ1-1; the D gene is possibly TRBD1 (5 bases). The sequencing sample was made of memory CD8+ T cells sorted from blood. Subset specified: CD45RO+ cells pooled with CCR7-negative TemRA cells. The DNA of the CDR3 is TGCGCCAGCAGTGTAGAGGGGAGAAGAACTGAAGCTTTCTTT. Its protein product is CASSVEGRRTEAFF.